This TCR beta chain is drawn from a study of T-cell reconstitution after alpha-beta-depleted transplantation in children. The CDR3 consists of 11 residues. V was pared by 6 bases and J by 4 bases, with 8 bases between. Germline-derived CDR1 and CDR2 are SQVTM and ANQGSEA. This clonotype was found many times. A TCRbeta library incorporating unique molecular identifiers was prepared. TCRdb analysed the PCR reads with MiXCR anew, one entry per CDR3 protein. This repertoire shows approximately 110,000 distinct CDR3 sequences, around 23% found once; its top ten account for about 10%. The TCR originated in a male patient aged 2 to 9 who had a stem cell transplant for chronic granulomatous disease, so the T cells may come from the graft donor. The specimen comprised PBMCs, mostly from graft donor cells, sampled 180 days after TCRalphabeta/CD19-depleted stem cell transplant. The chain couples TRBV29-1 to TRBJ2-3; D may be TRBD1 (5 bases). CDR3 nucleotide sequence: TGCAGCGTCGGCAGGGCAGATACGCAGTATTTT. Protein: CSVGRADTQYF.